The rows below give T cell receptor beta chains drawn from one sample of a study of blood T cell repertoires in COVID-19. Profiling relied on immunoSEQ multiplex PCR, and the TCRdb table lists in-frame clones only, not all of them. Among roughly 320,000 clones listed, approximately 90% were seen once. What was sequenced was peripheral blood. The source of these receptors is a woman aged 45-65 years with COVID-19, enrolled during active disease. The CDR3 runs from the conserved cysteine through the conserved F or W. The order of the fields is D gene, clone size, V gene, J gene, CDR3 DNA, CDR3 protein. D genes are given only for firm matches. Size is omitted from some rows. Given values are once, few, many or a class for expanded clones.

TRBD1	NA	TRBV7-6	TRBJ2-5	TGTGCCAGCAGCTTAGTGGCCAATACAGGGGGGCAAGAGACCCAGTACTTC	CASSLVANTGGQETQYF
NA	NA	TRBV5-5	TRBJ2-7	TGTGCCAGCAGCTTTCTCGTCGGTCGATACGAGCAGTACTTC	CASSFLVGRYEQYF
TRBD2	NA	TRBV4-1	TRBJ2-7	TGCGCCAGCAGCATCTTTCCAGGACTAGCGGTTTACGAGCAGTACTTC	CASSIFPGLAVYEQYF
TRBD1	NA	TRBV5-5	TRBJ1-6	TGTGCCAGCAGCAACGGGACAGGACGCAATTCACCCCTCCACTTT	CASSNGTGRNSPLHF
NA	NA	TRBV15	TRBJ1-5	TGTGCCACCAGCGCCACGACAGTTCAGCCCCAGCATTTT	CATSATTVQPQHF
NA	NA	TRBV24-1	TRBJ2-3	TGTGCCACCAGTGATCCCGGGTCCCGCACAGATACGCAGTATTTT	CATSDPGSRTDTQYF
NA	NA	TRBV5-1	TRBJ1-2	TGCGCCAGCAGCCGCGTAGTTGTGCCTGACTACACCTTC	CASSRVVVPDYTF
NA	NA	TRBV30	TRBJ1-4	TGTGCCTGGACCCAAATCGGGGGTTTGGACGAAAAACTGTTTTTT	CAWTQIGGLDEKLFF
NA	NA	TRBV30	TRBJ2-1	TGTGCCTGGAGTAGGGCAGGGACCTACAATGAGCAGTTCTTC	CAWSRAGTYNEQFF
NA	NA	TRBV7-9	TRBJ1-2	TGTGCCAGCAGCGCGACAGGTACTAACTATGGCTACACCTTC	CASSATGTNYGYTF
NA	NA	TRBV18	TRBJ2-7	TGTGCCAGCTCACTCCCTCCCGGGTACGAGCAGTACTTC	CASSLPPGYEQYF
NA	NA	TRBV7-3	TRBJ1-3	TGTGCCACCGCCCGCACAGCTGGAAACACCATATATTTT	CATARTAGNTIYF
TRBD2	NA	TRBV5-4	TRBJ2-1	TGTGCCAGCAGCCTCGGGACTAGCGGGGGTTTTTATGAGCAGTTCTTC	CASSLGTSGGFYEQFF
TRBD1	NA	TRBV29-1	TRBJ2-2	TGCAGCGTTGAAGACCTAAAACCGGGACAGGTGAACACCGGGGAGCTGTTTTTT	CSVEDLKPGQVNTGELFF
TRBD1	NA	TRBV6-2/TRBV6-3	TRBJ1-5	TGTGCCAGCAGTAACCGGGACAGGGGGCGTCAGCCCCAGCATTTT	CASSNRDRGRQPQHF
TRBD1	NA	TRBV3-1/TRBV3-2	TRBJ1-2	TGTGCCAGCAGCTTACGACAGGGACTCTCACTTGGCTACACCTTC	CASSLRQGLSLGYTF
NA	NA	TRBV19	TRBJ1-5	TGTGCCAGTAGTACACAGGGTCCGGTTAGCAATCAGCCCCAGCATTTT	CASSTQGPVSNQPQHF
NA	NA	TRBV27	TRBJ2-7	TGTGCCAGCAGTTTAGGGGTTACGGGAAACGAGCAGTACTTC	CASSLGVTGNEQYF
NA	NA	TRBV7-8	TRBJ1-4	TGTGCCAGCAGCTCGGACAGTGGCCCCCTGGCGAAATTTGAAAAACTGTTTTTT	CASSSDSGPLAKFEKLFF
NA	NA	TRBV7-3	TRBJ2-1	TGTGCCAGCAGTCGAACTCGCTCCTACAATGAGCAGTTCTTC	CASSRTRSYNEQFF
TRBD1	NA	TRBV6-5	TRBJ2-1	TGTGCCAGCAGGCCCGGGACAGGGAGAAGAGATGAGCAGTTCTTC	CASRPGTGRRDEQFF
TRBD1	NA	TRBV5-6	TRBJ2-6	TGTGCCAGCAGCTCTACAGGGACAGGAAGCTCTGGGGCCAACGTCCTGACTTTC	CASSSTGTGSSGANVLTF
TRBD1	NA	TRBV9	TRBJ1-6	TGTGCCAGCAGCTCGGGACAGATCGCACCAAATTCACCCCTCCACTTT	CASSSGQIAPNSPLHF
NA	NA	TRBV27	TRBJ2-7	TGTGCCAGCAGCCACTCCGGAGGTACCTACGAGCAGTACTTC	CASSHSGGTYEQYF
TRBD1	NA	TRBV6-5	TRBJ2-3	TGTGCCAGTCGCTCGGACAGGGCGACAGATACGCAGTATTTT	CASRSDRATDTQYF
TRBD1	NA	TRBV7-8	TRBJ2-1	TGTGCCAGCAGCTTAACAGGGGGTGAGCAGTTCTTC	CASSLTGGEQFF
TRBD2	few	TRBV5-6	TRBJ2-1	TGTGCCAGCAGCTTTTCCGTTAGCGGGGATTACAATGAGCAGTTCTTC	CASSFSVSGDYNEQFF
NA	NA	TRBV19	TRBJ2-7	TGTGCCAGTAGTATAGCCCTCAGGCGCGAGCAGTACTTC	CASSIALRREQYF
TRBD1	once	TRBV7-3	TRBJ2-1	TGTGCCAGCAGCTTCCCAGGGGGCGCAGATTACAATGAGCAGTTCTTC	CASSFPGGADYNEQFF
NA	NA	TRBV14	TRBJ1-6	TGTGCCAGCAGCCCTCTTGGTAGGGGTTGGTCACCCCTCCACTTT	CASSPLGRGWSPLHF
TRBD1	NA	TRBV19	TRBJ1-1	TGTGCCAGTAGACAGGACAGGGGGGTGAGCACTGAAGCTTTCTTT	CASRQDRGVSTEAFF
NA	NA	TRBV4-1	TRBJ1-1	TGCGCCAGCAGCCAAGAGAGAGGCACTGAAGCTTTCTTT	CASSQERGTEAFF
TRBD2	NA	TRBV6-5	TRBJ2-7	TGTGCCAGCAGTCTTCAGACTAGCAGCTCCTACGAGCAGTACTTC	CASSLQTSSSYEQYF
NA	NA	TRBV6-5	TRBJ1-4	TGTGCCAGCAGCTACCTGGTGGGTCCGGGTGAAAAACTGTTTTTT	CASSYLVGPGEKLFF
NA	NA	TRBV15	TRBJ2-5	TGTGCCACCAGCAGAGATAAAGGACACAGTCGGGAGACCCAGTACTTC	CATSRDKGHSRETQYF
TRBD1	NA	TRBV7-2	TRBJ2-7	TGTGCCAGCAGCCCAGGGACAGGGGGAATGTACGAGCAGTACTTC	CASSPGTGGMYEQYF
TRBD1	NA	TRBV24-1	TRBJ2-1	TGTGCCACCAGTGGTTGGACAGGGGGCCTTAATGAGCAGTTCTTC	CATSGWTGGLNEQFF
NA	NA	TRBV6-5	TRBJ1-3	TGTGCCAGCAGCCTCACCGCGATTGGAAACACCATATATTTT	CASSLTAIGNTIYF
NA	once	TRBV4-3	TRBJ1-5	TGCGCCAGCAGCCAAGCGGTTCTGGGAGATCAGCCCCAGCATTTT	CASSQAVLGDQPQHF
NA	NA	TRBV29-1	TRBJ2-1	TGCAGCGTTGGGAAGGACAGATACAATGAGCAGTTCTTC	CSVGKDRYNEQFF
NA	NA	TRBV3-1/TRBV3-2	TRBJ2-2	TGTGCCAGCAGACACGAAGGGGTGAACACCGGGGAGCTGTTTTTT	CASRHEGVNTGELFF
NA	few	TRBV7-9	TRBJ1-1	TGTGCCAGCAGCTTACGGACGGGGTACACTGAAGCTTTCTTT	CASSLRTGYTEAFF
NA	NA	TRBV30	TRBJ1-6	TGTGCCTGGAGTGTACTAGGTCGGGCGAATAATTCACCCCTCCACTTT	CAWSVLGRANNSPLHF
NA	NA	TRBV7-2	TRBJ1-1	TGTGCCAGCAGCTTTCTGCCGTGGGCACCGAACACTGAAGCTTTCTTT	CASSFLPWAPNTEAFF
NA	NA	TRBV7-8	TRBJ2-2	TGTGCCAGCAGCTTACCGATCAGGGAAAGGATAAACACCGGAGAGCTGTTTTTT	CASSLPIRERINTGELFF
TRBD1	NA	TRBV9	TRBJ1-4	TGTGCCAGCAGCCCAGGGGTGGGACAGGGAGACGAAAAACTGTTTTTT	CASSPGVGQGDEKLFF
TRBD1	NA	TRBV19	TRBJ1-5	TGTGCCAGTAGTATAGGGACAGGAAGAAGCAATCAGCCCCAGCATTTT	CASSIGTGRSNQPQHF
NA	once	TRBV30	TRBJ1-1	TGTGCCTGGAGCAAGTCGGGGGGCACTGAAGCTTTCTTT	CAWSKSGGTEAFF
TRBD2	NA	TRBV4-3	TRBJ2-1	TGCGCCAGCAGCCCGCGTCCTAGCGGTGTCTCCTACAATGAGCAGTTCTTC	CASSPRPSGVSYNEQFF
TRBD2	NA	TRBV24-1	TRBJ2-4	TGTGCCACCAGTGATGCAAATCCTAGCGGGAGGCTACCTAAATACATTCAGTACTTC	CATSDANPSGRLPKYIQYF
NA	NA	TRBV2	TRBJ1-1	TGTGCCACCGCGGACAGTACGAACACTGAAGCTTTCTTT	CATADSTNTEAFF
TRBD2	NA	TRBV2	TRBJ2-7	TGTGCCAGCATCAGATCGGGAGGGAGCTACGAGCAGTACTTC	CASIRSGGSYEQYF
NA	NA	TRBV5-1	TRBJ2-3	TGCGCCAGCAGCTTGGCCCCTATCGGGGATACGCAGTATTTT	CASSLAPIGDTQYF
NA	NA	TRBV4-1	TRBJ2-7	TGCGCCAGCAGCCAAGAAGTTACCCCCGGGTTTATAGGCGAGCAGTACTTC	CASSQEVTPGFIGEQYF
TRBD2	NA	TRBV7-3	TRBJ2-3	TGTGCCAGCAGCTTCCGGGGAGGGGGCACAGATACGCAGTATTTT	CASSFRGGGTDTQYF
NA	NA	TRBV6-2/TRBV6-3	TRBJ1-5	TGTGCCAGCAGTTACCCTCTACAGGCGGCTCAGCCCCAGCATTTT	CASSYPLQAAQPQHF
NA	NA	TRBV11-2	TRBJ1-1	TGTGCCAGCAGCCCTGCAGGGACACCATTGAACACTGAAGCTTTCTTT	CASSPAGTPLNTEAFF
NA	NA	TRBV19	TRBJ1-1	TGTGCCAGTAGTATGGGAGGAGAAACTGAAGCTTTCTTT	CASSMGGETEAFF
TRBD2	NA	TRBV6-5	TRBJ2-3	TGTGCCAGCAGACCCGGGACTAGCGGCACAGATACGCAGTATTTT	CASRPGTSGTDTQYF
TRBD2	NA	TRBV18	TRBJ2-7	TGTGCCAGCTCACCACCGGGACTAGCGGGAGGGCCCTACGAGCAGTACTTC	CASSPPGLAGGPYEQYF